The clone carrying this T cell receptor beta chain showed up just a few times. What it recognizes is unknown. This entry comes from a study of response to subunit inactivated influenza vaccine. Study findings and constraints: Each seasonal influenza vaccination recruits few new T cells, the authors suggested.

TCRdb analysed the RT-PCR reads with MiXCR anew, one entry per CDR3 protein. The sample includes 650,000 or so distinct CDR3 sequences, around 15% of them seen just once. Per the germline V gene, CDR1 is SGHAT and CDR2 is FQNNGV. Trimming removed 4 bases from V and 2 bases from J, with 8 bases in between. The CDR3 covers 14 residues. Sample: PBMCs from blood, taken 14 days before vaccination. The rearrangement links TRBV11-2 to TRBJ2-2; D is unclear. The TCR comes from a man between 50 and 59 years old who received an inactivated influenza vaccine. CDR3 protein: CASSYDTNTGELFF. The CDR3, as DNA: TGTGCCAGCAGCTATGACACAAACACCGGGGAGCTGTTTTTT.